Below, 13 T cell receptor beta chains from the same sample are listed, as sequenced in a study of vaccination and CD4 T cells after COVID-19. Described treatment: roughly ten-day PBMC culture with coronavirus spike peptide pools or control peptides (ViraFEST assay). Oncomine TCR Beta short-read sequencing was applied to DNA from cultured CD4+ T cells. In TCRdb, the PCR reads were re-called with MiXCR into one record per CDR3 protein. The sample consists of about 18,000 distinct CDR3 sequences, roughly 60% of them appearing once. No antigens are known for them. Specimen: CD4+ T cells from blood, cultured in vitro. The source of these receptors is a human donor who had recovered from COVID-19.

This clonotype was seen a few times. V gene TRBV19 combines with J gene TRBJ2-5; possible D gene TRBD1, 6 bases. With 3 bases removed from V and 4 bases from J, the gap between germline ends came to 15 bases. Germline-derived CDR1 and CDR2 are LNHDA and SQIVND (reference sequence). The length of the CDR3 is 15 residues. CDR3 protein: CASSIGGGAPETQYF. Here the CDR3 DNA reads TGTGCCAGTAGTATCGGTGGGGGCGCCCCAGAGACCCAGTACTTC. The full variable domain, its missing parts supplied by reference TRBV19 and TRBJ2-5, is DGGITQSPKYLFRKEGQNVTLSCEQNLNHDAMYWYRQDPGQGLRLIYYSQIVNDFQKGDIAEGYSVSREKKESFPLTVTSAQKNPTAFYLCASSIGGGAPETQYFGPGTRLLVL.

The V call is TRBV2, the J call TRBJ2-7; unclear D gene. Per germline, CDR1 SNHLY and CDR2 FYNNEI. V was shortened by 5 bases and J by 4 bases, with 6 bases between the two germline ends. The CDR3 is 11 residues long. As DNA, the CDR3 is TGTGCCAGCAGTCCTCAGTACGAGCAGTACTTC. This codes for CASSPQYEQYF.

This chain connects TRBV24-1 to TRBJ2-1, with D possibly matching TRBD2 (6 bases). The CDR3 is 15 amino acids. Germline V gene lookup returns CDR1 KGHDR and CDR2 SFDVKD. The V end was cut by 5 bases, the J end by 5 bases, with 15 bases between. The CDR3 sequence is CATSARDWFDNEQFF. CDR3 nucleotide sequence: TGTGCCACCAGTGCAAGGGACTGGTTTGACAATGAGCAGTTCTTC.

The chain carries TRBV2 and TRBJ1-5; D is possibly TRBD1 (6 bases). There are 14 residues in the CDR3. Germline assignment: CDR1 SNHLY and CDR2 FYNNEI. V dropped 7 bases and J dropped 2 bases, with 12 bases sitting between them. The CDR3 here is CASKGGAGNQPQHF. CDR3 nucleotide sequence: TGTGCCAGCAAGGGGGGGGCGGGCAATCAGCCCCAGCATTTT.

This clonotype was counted only a few times. The chain uses TRBV6-5 and TRBJ1-1, with 9 bases aligning to TRBD1. The V and J ends lost 0 bases and 5 bases, in that order; junction bases with no gene match: 4. The CDR3 sequence is 15 residues long. Germline CDR1 reads MNHEY; CDR2 reads SVGAGI. The CDR3 reads CASSYSQGARTEAFF. In DNA, the CDR3 is TGTGCCAGCAGTTACTCACAGGGGGCGCGAACTGAAGCTTTCTTT.

The gene calls are TRBV3-1 and TRBJ2-2; 8 nucleotides match TRBD1. This CDR3 has 12 residues. Germline CDR1 reads LGHDT; CDR2 reads YNNKEL (reference sequence). The ends lost 10 bases at V and 7 bases at J; junction bases unmatched: 5. The CDR3, as DNA: TGTGCCACCGACAGGGGTGGCGGGGAGCTGTTTTTT. Its protein is CATDRGGGELFF.

The rearrangement links TRBV9 to TRBJ2-7; TRBD1 aligns across 12 bases. The CDR3 has 15 residues. The V segment lost 0 bases and the J segment 8 bases; nucleotides outside the gene matches: 6. CDR1 is SGDLS, CDR2 YYNGEE, per germline. This chain's CDR3 is CASSVEQGQGAKQYF. CDR3 DNA: TGTGCCAGCAGCGTAGAACAGGGACAGGGGGCTAAGCAGTACTTC. The full variable domain, rest sourced from reference TRBV9 and TRBJ2-7, is DSGVTQTPKHLITATGQRVTLRCSPRSGDLSVYWYQQSLDQGLQFLIQYYNGEERAKGNILERFSAQQFPDLHSELNLSSLELGDSALYFCASSVEQGQGAKQYFGPGTRLTVT.

This chain connects TRBV6-2 or TRBV6-3 to TRBJ2-6; D unclear. CDR3 length equals 15 residues. From germline, CDR1 is MNHEY and CDR2 SVGEGT. V lost 6 bases and J 4 bases, leaving 13 bases between the germline ends. The CDR3 sequence: CASRPVGTGANVLTF. CDR3 nucleotide sequence: TGTGCCAGCAGGCCGGTGGGCACAGGGGCCAACGTCCTGACTTTC.

The chain employs TRBV6-1 and TRBJ2-3, with no clear D. CDR1 and CDR2 (germline): MNHNS, SASEGT. The germline V and J ends were trimmed by 5 bases and 0 bases, with 9 bases remaining between them. This CDR3 contains 14 residues. The CDR3 bases are TGTGCCAGCAGTAACAGAGTTAGCACAGATACGCAGTATTTT. Amino acid sequence: CASSNRVSTDTQYF.

This chain links TRBV20-1 with TRBJ2-3, with D perhaps TRBD2 (6 bases). V dropped 5 bases and J dropped 7 bases, with 13 bases sitting between them. This CDR3 region has 12 residues. Germline values: CDR1 DFQATT, CDR2 SNEGSKA (reference sequence). The DNA of the CDR3 is TGCAGTGCTTCGACTAGTGGCAATACGCAGTATTTT. Translated: CSASTSGNTQYF.

This clonotype was counted between two and nine times. The CDR3 here is CATSDLGGAYGYTF. The CDR3 nucleotides read TGTGCCACCAGTGATTTAGGAGGGGCCTATGGCTACACCTTC. The J gene is TRBJ1-2, the V gene TRBV24-1; possibly TRBD1 for D (5 bases). The CDR3 consists of 14 residues. Per germline, CDR1 KGHDR and CDR2 SFDVKD. Trimming took off 1 base at V and 4 bases at J, with 9 bases between the two ends.

For this clonotype: One end of the junction fails to match germline, which may point to a read error. The chain joins TRBV2 to TRBJ1-1; possible D gene TRBD1, 6 bases. Germline V gene data show CDR1 as SNHLY and CDR2 as FYNNEI. The CDR3 consists of 14 residues. DNA for the CDR3: TGTACCAGCGGGACCGGGACACTGAACACTGAAGCTTTCTTT. Its protein product is CTSGTGTLNTEAFF. Filled out from reference TRBV2 and TRBJ1-1, the complete variable domain reads EPEVTQTPSHQVTQMGQEVILRCVPISNHLYFYWYRQILGQKVEFLVSFYNNEISEKSEIFDDQFSVERPDGSNFTLKIRSTKLEDSAMYFCTSGTGTLNTEAFFGQGTRLTVV.

The V call is TRBV5-1, the J call TRBJ2-2; 8 bases map to TRBD1. V lost 4 bases to trimming and J lost 1 base; unmatched junction nucleotides: 6. Per the germline V gene, CDR1 is SGHRS and CDR2 is YFSETQ. The CDR3 covers 16 residues. CDR3 in amino acids: CASSPDRARNTGELFF. Written as DNA, the CDR3 is TGCGCCAGCAGCCCGGACAGGGCTAGGAACACCGGGGAGCTGTTTTTT.